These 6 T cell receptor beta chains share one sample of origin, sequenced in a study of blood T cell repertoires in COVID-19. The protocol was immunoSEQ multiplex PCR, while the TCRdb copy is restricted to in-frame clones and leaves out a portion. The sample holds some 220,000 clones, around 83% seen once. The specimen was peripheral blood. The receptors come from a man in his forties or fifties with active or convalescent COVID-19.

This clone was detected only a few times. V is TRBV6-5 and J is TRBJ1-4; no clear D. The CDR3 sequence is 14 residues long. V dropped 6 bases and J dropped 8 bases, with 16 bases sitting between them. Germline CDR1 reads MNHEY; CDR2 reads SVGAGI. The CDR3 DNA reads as TGTGCCAGCAGCCCCCGGGTGAGGGCCGAAAAACTGTTTTTT. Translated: CASSPRVRAEKLFF.

CDR3 protein: CASSSGQGGGYTF. For the CDR3, the DNA is TGTGCCAGCAGCTCCGGACAGGGAGGTGGCTACACCTTC. The chain carries TRBV5-6 and TRBJ1-2, with TRBD1 matching over 8 bases. Unmatched junction bases numbered 5, after V lost 3 bases and J lost 7 bases. This CDR3 spans 13 amino acids. Germline CDR1 is SGHDT and CDR2 is YYEEEE. The entire variable domain, with the rest obtained from reference TRBV5-6 and TRBJ1-2, is as follows: DAGVTQSPTHLIKTRGQQVTLRCSPKSGHDTVSWYQQALGQGPQFIFQYYEEEERQRGNFPDRFSGHQFPNYSSELNVNALLLGDSALYLCASSSGQGGGYTFGSGTRLTVV.

CDR3 protein: CASSLGSGRAFSYEQYF. In DNA form, the CDR3 reads TGTGCCAGCAGTTTAGGAAGCGGGAGGGCCTTTTCATACGAGCAGTACTTC. This rearrangement joins TRBV27 to TRBJ2-7, with 10 bases that match TRBD2. V trimming: 2 bases; J trimming: 4 bases; junction bases outside the gene matches: 11. CDR1 is MNHEY and CDR2 is SMNVEV in the germline V gene (reference sequence). The CDR3 totals 17 residues.

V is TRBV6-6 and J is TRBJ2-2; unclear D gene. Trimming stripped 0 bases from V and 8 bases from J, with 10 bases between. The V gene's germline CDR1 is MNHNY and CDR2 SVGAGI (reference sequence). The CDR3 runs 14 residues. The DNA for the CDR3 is TGTGCCAGCAGTTACTCGGATCCGCGGGGGGAGCTGTTTTTT. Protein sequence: CASSYSDPRGELFF.

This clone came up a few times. This CDR3 is CASSPVPTNEKLFF. CDR3 coding DNA: TGTGCCAGCAGCCCAGTCCCAACTAATGAAAAACTGTTTTTT. This chain joins TRBV7-8 and TRBJ1-4; D unresolved. The V gene lost 5 bases and the J gene lost 0 bases, with 7 bases spanning the gap. Germline V gene sequence: CDR1 SGHVS, CDR2 FQNEAQ. The CDR3 sequence is 14 residues long.

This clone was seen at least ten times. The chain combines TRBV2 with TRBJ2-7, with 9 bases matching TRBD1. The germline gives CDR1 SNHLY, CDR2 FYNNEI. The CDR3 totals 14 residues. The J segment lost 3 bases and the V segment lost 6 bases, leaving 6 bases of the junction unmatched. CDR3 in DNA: TGTGCCAGCAGCCCGGGACAGGGTAACTACGAGCAGTACTTC. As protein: CASSPGQGNYEQYF. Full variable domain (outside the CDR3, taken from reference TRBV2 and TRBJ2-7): EPEVTQTPSHQVTQMGQEVILRCVPISNHLYFYWYRQILGQKVEFLVSFYNNEISEKSEIFDDQFSVERPDGSNFTLKIRSTKLEDSAMYFCASSPGQGNYEQYFGPGTRLTVT.